This TCR beta chain was recovered during a study of cytomegalovirus exposure and HLA in healthy donors. This CDR3 is built from 14 residues. Per the germline V gene, CDR1 is SNHLY and CDR2 is FYNNEI. The junction had 5 bases not matched to a gene; V was cut back by 9 bases and J by 0 bases. General study results and limits: In a later analysis, DRB1 alleles had the most associated TCRs; HLA-C alleles the fewest. Later analysis showed most CMV-associated TCR beta chains appearing HLA-restricted.

The PCR employed 60 Vbeta primers together with 13 Jbeta primers. The protocol was immunoSEQ multiplex PCR, while the TCRdb copy is restricted to in-frame clones and leaves out a portion. This sample yields under 150,000 clones, of which roughly 62% are seen a single time; 1.5% to 2% belongs to the top ten. This clone was seen a single time. Its antigen is still unknown. Sequenced sample: PBMCs. The origin of this receptor is a young man in good health and CMV-seropositive. The chain carries TRBV2 and TRBJ2-1; 7 nucleotides align to TRBD2. The CDR3, as DNA: TGTGCCAGTATCCGGACTAGCTCCTACAATGAGCAGTTCTTC. Residues: CASIRTSSYNEQFF.